This TCR beta chain stems from a study of cytomegalovirus exposure and HLA in healthy donors. Findings and caveats of the study: An analysis was carried out later, and it reportedly showed fewer N-insertions in an Asian-associated ancestry cluster than the roughly 700-donor mean. A later analysis found that most CMV-associated TCR beta chains appeared HLA-restricted. HLA-A and HLA-B allele assignments for most subjects were reportedly predicted accurately using TCR beta sequences. Some segments of the V type, notably TRBV6-2 and TRBV6-3, were excluded as indistinguishable.

CDR1 is SEHNR and CDR2 is FQNEAQ in the germline V gene (reference sequence). The V end lost 5 bases, the J end lost 2 bases, and 6 bases lay between the germline ends. The CDR3 has 12 residues. PCR used 60 Vbeta primers and 13 Jbeta primers. Repertoires were generated with immunoSEQ multiplex PCR, while TCRdb's copy carries only in-frame clones and drops some. The sample records 200,000 to 250,000 clones, 65% to 85% being singletons. Of note for this clone: Its antigen is still unknown.

Sequenced material: PBMCs. The chain links TRBV7-9 to TRBJ2-5; D is undetermined. The TCR comes from a man aged 50 or older in good health and CMV-seronegative. The CDR3 sequence is CASSAIQETQYF. In nucleotides, the CDR3 is TGTGCCAGCAGCGCGATACAAGAGACCCAGTACTTC.